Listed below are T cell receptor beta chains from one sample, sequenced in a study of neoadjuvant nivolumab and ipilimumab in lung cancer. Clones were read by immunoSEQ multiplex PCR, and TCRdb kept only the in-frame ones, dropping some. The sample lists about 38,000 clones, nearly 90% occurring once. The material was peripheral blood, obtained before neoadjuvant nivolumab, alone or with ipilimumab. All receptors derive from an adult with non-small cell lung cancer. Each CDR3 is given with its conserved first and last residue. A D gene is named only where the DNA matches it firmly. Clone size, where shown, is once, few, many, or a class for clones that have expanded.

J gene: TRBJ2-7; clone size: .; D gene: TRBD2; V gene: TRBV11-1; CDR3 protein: CASSLSGRTYEQYF; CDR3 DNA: TGTGCCAGCAGCCTTAGCGGGAGGACCTACGAGCAGTACTTC
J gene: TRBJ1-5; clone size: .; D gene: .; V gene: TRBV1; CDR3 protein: CSKQPQHF; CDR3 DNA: TGCTCCAAGCAGCCCCAGCATTTT
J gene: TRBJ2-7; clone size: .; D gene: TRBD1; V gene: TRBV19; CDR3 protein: CASKGRQGNEQYF; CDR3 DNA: TGTGCCAGTAAGGGGAGACAGGGCAACGAGCAGTACTTC
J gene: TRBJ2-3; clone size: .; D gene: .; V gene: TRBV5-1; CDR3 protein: CASSLGQRYTDTQYF; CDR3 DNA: TGCGCCAGCAGCTTGGGACAAAGATACACAGATACGCAGTATTTT
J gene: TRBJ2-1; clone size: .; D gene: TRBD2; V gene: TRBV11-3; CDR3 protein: CASSLTSGTYNEQFF; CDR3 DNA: TGTGCCAGCAGCCTGACTAGCGGGACCTACAATGAGCAGTTCTTC
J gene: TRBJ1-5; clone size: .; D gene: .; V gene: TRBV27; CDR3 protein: CASRFRVGWPQHF; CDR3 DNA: TGTGCCAGCAGGTTCAGGGTGGGGTGGCCCCAGCATTTT
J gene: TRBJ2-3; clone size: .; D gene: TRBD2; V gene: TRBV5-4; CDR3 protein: CASSLDQRGGTDTQYF; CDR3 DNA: TGTGCCAGCAGCTTGGACCAGCGGGGGGGCACAGATACGCAGTATTTT
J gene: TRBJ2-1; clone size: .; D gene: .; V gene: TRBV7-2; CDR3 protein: CASSPRGGSSYNEQFF; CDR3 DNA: TGTGCCAGCAGCCCCCGAGGCGGAAGCTCCTACAATGAGCAGTTCTTC
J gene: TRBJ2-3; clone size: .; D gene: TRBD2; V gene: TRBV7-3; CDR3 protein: CASSPWEGVTDTQYF; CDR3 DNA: TGTGCCAGCAGCCCTTGGGAGGGCGTCACAGATACGCAGTATTTT
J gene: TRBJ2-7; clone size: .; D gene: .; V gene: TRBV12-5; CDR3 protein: CASGFSAYEQYF; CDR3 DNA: TGTGCTAGTGGTTTTTCAGCCTACGAGCAGTACTTC
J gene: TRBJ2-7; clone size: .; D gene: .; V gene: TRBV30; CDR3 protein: CAWSVSARTLSYEQYF; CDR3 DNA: TGTGCCTGGAGTGTATCGGCGAGGACTCTCTCCTACGAGCAGTACTTC
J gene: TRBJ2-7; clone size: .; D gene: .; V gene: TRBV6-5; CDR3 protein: CASSYQSGSVYEQYF; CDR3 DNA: TGTGCCAGCAGTTACCAAAGCGGGTCGGTATACGAGCAGTACTTC
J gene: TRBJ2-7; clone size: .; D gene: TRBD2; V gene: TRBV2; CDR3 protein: CASKGLAVEQYF; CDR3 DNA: TGTGCCAGCAAGGGACTAGCGGTCGAGCAGTACTTC
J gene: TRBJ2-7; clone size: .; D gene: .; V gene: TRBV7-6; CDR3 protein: CASSWSNGEQYF; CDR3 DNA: TGTGCCAGCAGCTGGTCCAACGGCGAGCAGTACTTC
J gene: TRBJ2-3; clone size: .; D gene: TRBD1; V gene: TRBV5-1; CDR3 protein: CASSLETGVGTDTQYF; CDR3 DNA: TGCGCCAGCAGCTTGGAGACAGGGGTTGGCACAGATACGCAGTATTTT
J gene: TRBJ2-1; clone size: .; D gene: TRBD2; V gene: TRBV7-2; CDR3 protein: CASSFELAGFSGNEQFF; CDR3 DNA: TGTGCCAGCAGCTTTGAACTAGCGGGATTCTCGGGCAATGAGCAGTTCTTC
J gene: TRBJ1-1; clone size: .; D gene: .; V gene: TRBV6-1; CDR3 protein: CASSPRQINTEAFF; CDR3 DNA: TGTGCCAGCAGTCCCAGACAGATTAACACTGAAGCTTTCTTT
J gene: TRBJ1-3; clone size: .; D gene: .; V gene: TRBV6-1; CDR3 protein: CASSEAKGSGNTIYF; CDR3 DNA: TGTGCCAGCAGTGAAGCTAAAGGTTCTGGAAACACCATATATTTT
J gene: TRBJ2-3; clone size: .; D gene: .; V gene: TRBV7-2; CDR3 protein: CASSLDPTATDTQYF; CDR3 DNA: TGTGCCAGCAGCTTGGACCCGACAGCCACAGATACGCAGTATTTT
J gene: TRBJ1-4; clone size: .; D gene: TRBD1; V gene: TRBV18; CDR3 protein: CASSPLTGENEKLFF; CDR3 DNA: TGTGCCAGCTCACCACTGACAGGGGAAAATGAAAAACTGTTTTTT
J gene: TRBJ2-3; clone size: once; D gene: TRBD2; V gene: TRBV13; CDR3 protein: CASSLWSGTSGIGTQYF; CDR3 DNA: TGTGCCAGCAGCTTATGGTCCGGGACTAGCGGGATAGGGACGCAGTATTTT
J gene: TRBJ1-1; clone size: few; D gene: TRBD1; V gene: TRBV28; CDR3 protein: CASRDRGGTEAFF; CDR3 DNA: TGTGCCAGCAGGGACAGGGGTGGGACTGAAGCTTTCTTT
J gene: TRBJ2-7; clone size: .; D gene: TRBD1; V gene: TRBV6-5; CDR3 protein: CASSYGQGAYEQYF; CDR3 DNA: TGTGCCAGCAGTTACGGACAGGGGGCTTACGAGCAGTACTTC
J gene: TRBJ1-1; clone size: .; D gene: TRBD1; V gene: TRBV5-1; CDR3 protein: CASSTGQGANTEAFF; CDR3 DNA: TGCGCCAGCAGCACCGGACAGGGGGCGAACACTGAAGCTTTCTTT
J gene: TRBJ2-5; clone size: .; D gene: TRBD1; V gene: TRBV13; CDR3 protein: CASSTGQGSGTQYF; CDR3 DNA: TGTGCCAGCAGCACCGGACAGGGGTCCGGGACCCAGTACTTC
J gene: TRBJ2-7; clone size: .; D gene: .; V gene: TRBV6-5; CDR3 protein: CASSYLLKRYEQYF; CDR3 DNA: TGTGCCAGCAGTTACCTACTGAAACGCTACGAGCAGTACTTC
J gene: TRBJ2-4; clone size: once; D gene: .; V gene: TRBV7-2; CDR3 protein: CASSSRASAKNIQYF; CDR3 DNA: TGTGCCAGCAGCTCTCGGGCTTCAGCCAAAAACATTCAGTACTTC
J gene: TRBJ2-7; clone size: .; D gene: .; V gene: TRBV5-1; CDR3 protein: CASSSTGTAIYEQYF; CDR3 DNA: TGCGCCAGCAGCTCTACCGGGACGGCCATTTACGAGCAGTACTTC
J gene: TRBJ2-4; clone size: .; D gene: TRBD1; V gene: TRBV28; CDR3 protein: CASSLYGQGKGVYF; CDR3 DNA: TGTGCCAGCAGTTTATACGGACAGGGTAAAGGGGTTTACTTC
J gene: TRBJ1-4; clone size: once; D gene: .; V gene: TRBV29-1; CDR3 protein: CSVAAGVNEKLFF; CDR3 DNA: TGCAGCGTTGCGGCAGGGGTTAATGAAAAACTGTTTTTT
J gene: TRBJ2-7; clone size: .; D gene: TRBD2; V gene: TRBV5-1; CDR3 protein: CASRSQREDYEQYF; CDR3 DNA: TGCGCCAGCAGAAGTCAGCGGGAGGACTACGAGCAGTACTTC